The 27 T cell receptor beta chains given below trace back to one sample, sequenced in a study of CD8+ T cells in alopecia areata. Treatment of the sample: oral pan-JAK inhibitor, 5-10 mg twice daily. Investigators isolated RNA and reverse transcribed it into cDNA to act as the sequencing template. Libraries were prepared by immunoSEQ multiplex PCR; TCRdb keeps only in-frame clonotypes and omits some of them. The sample lists fewer than 100,000 clones; about 64% were seen once. The sequenced sample was CD8+ T cells sorted from blood, obtained at week 4, from a patient treated with tofacitinib. These receptors originate from a human donor with alopecia areata.

The chain links TRBV6-4 to TRBJ2-3, with TRBD1 identical over 8 bases. This CDR3 has 15 residues. Looked up from germline, CDR1 is MRHNA and CDR2 is SNTAGT. After removal of 2 bases from V and 6 bases from J, the junction contained 7 bases not matched to a gene. The CDR3 coding sequence is TGTGCCAGCAGTGACGGGCAGGGGGCAGGCGATACGCAGTATTTT. Translation gives CASSDGQGAGDTQYF.

The chain uses TRBV13 and TRBJ2-1, with D tentatively TRBD2 (5 bases). Germline CDR1 reads PRHDT; CDR2 reads FYEKMQ (reference sequence). Trimming stripped 2 bases from V and 6 bases from J, with 8 bases between. CDR3 length: 13 amino acids. CDR3 nucleotides: TGTGCCAGCAGCTTAAGAACTAGCAATGAGCAGTTCTTC. Its protein product is CASSLRTSNEQFF.

V usage is TRBV29-1 and J usage is TRBJ1-3, with TRBD1 matching 7 bases. This CDR3 comprises 15 residues. The J segment lost 3 bases and the V segment lost 3 bases, leaving 8 bases of the junction unmatched. Germline CDR1 and CDR2: SQVTM and ANQGSEA. CDR3: CSVERQGTFGNTIYF. The CDR3 nucleotides read TGCAGCGTTGAGCGACAGGGCACCTTTGGAAACACCATATATTTT.

This clone appeared a few times. This chain joins TRBV10-3 and TRBJ2-5; D is perhaps TRBD1 (5 bases). CDR3 length equals 14 residues. The germline V gene encodes CDR1 ENHRY and CDR2 SYGVKD. V lost 3 bases and J lost 4, with 12 bases in between. The CDR3 sequence: CAISDGRVGETQYF. The DNA for the CDR3 is TGTGCCATCAGTGACGGCAGGGTGGGAGAGACCCAGTACTTC.

The gene calls are TRBV29-1 and TRBJ2-1; 8 positions agree with TRBD1. J gave up 4 bases and V 2 bases, and 7 bases lay outside the gene matches. The CDR3 contains 15 residues. Germline V CDR1 and CDR2: SQVTM, ANQGSEA. CDR3 in amino acids: CSVEPADREYNEQFF. CDR3 in DNA: TGCAGCGTTGAACCAGCGGACAGGGAGTACAATGAGCAGTTCTTC.

The V and J genes are TRBV4-1 and TRBJ1-2; maybe TRBD1 (6 bases). The CDR3 contains 15 residues. V was pared by 0 bases and J by 4 bases, with 12 bases between. Germline V gene sequence: CDR1 MGHRA, CDR2 YSYEKL. This CDR3 is CASSQEAGEFYGYTF. The CDR3 DNA follows: TGCGCCAGCAGCCAAGAAGCAGGGGAGTTCTATGGCTACACCTTC.

The chain carries TRBV7-2 and TRBJ2-5; 11 nucleotides match TRBD2. V dropped 5 bases and J dropped 5; count of bases not matched to a gene: 10. This CDR3 comprises 16 residues. CDR1 is SGHTA and CDR2 is FQGNSA in the germline V gene. The CDR3 nucleotides read TGTGCCAGCAGCGTGGGACTAGCGGTGGTTACGGAGACCCAGTACTTC. As protein: CASSVGLAVVTETQYF.

This clone was detected only a few times. The chain combines TRBV7-9 with TRBJ2-7; no firm D call. The CDR3 length is 14 residues. Trimming shortened V by 5 bases and J by 2 bases, and 13 bases separated the two germline ends. Germline loops: CDR1 SEHNR, CDR2 FQNEAQ (reference sequence). As DNA, the CDR3 is TGTGCCAGCAGCCCGCCCGGACGGGCCTACGAGCAGTACTTC. It specifies CASSPPGRAYEQYF. The full variable domain, in which reference TRBV7-9 and TRBJ2-7 provide the parts outside the CDR3, is DTGVSQNPRHKITKRGQNVTFRCDPISEHNRLYWYRQTLGQGPEFLTYFQNEAQLEKSRLLSDRFSAERPKGSFSTLEIQRTEQGDSAMYLCASSPPGRAYEQYFGPGTRLTVT.

CDR3 DNA: TGTGCCAGCAGTTTATCCCCCGGACAGAGCGAGCAGTACTTC. It encodes CASSLSPGQSEQYF. The J gene is TRBJ2-7, the V gene TRBV27, with TRBD1 as a possible D gene (6 bases). Germline lookup yields CDR1 MNHEY and CDR2 SMNVEV (reference sequence). The CDR3 has 14 residues. V lost 0 bases and J 6 bases, leaving 12 bases between the germline ends.

In its sample, this clone was seen a few times. DNA for the CDR3: TGTGCCAGCAGCTTGCCGAACACTGAAGCTTTCTTT. Protein sequence: CASSLPNTEAFF. This chain uses TRBV5-6 with TRBJ1-1; no clear D gene. The germline CDR1 and CDR2 sequences are SGHDT and YYEEEE. V was clipped by 1 base and J by 1 base, with 2 bases between them. The CDR3 has 12 amino acids.

This chain uses TRBV4-1 with TRBJ2-2, with D perhaps TRBD1 (5 bases). The germline V and J ends were trimmed by 0 bases and 1 base, with 9 bases remaining between them. The CDR3 has 16 amino acids. CDR1 and CDR2 (germline): MGHRA, YSYEKL. The CDR3 DNA follows: TGCGCCAGCAGCCAAGATCGTCAGGGGAACACCGGGGAGCTGTTTTTT. It specifies CASSQDRQGNTGELFF.

The chain joins TRBV9 to TRBJ1-5; TRBD1 matches 7 bases. The CDR3 runs 15 residues. Germline CDR1 and CDR2: SGDLS and YYNGEE. Trimming removed 4 bases from V and 0 bases from J; junction bases left unmatched: 4. The CDR3 protein is CASSLQGYSNQPQHF. CDR3 coding DNA: TGTGCCAGCAGCTTACAGGGGTATAGCAATCAGCCCCAGCATTTT.

The V and J genes are TRBV11-1 and TRBJ2-1; perhaps TRBD2 as D (6 bases). The CDR3 totals 13 residues. Germline V gene lookup returns CDR1 SGHAT and CDR2 FQDESV (reference sequence). Deletions cut 5 bases from V and 8 bases from J, with 13 bases between. CDR3 loop: CASSPIGGHEQFF. The DNA of the CDR3 is TGTGCCAGCAGCCCGATTGGAGGGCATGAGCAGTTCTTC. The entire variable domain, with the rest obtained from reference TRBV11-1 and TRBJ2-1, is as follows: EAEVAQSPRYKITEKSQAVAFWCDPISGHATLYWYRQILGQGPELLVQFQDESVVDDSQLPKDRFSAERLKGVDSTLKIQPAELGDSAMYLCASSPIGGHEQFFGPGTRLTVL.

The rearrangement joins TRBV6-4 to TRBJ2-2; TRBD2 agrees at 11 bases. The CDR3 is 16 amino acids. The trim removed 5 bases at V and 5 bases at J, leaving 7 bases unmatched. Germline V gene lookup returns CDR1 MRHNA and CDR2 SNTAGT. DNA for the CDR3: TGTGCCAGCAGTCTGACTAGCGGGGACGGTACCGGGGAGCTGTTTTTT. This sequence encodes CASSLTSGDGTGELFF.

The rearrangement uses TRBV6-5 and TRBJ2-3; D remains unclear. Per the germline V gene, CDR1 is MNHEY and CDR2 is SVGAGI. V lost 6 bases, J lost 5 bases, and 6 bases lay in between. This CDR3 region has 11 residues. CDR3 bases: TGTGCCAGCAGAGGTAGAGATACGCAGTATTTT. Translation gives CASRGRDTQYF.

This clone has only a few counts. The V call is TRBV7-9, the J call TRBJ1-4; no reliable D call. V lost 5 bases and J 7 bases, leaving 11 bases between the germline ends. CDR1 SEHNR and CDR2 FQNEAQ come from the germline V gene (reference sequence). The CDR3 consists of 13 residues. CDR3 region: CASSIGRVEKLFF. In nucleotides, the CDR3 is TGTGCCAGCAGCATCGGGAGGGTTGAAAAACTGTTTTTT.

This sequence joins TRBV7-6 and TRBJ2-1, with 8 bases that match TRBD1. V gave up 1 base and J gave up 8 bases; unmatched junction bases: 1. Germline CDR1 reads SGHVS; CDR2 reads FNYEAQ. The CDR3 is made up of 13 amino acids. CDR3: CASSLVTGDEQFF. The CDR3 DNA follows: TGTGCCAGCAGCTTAGTGACAGGGGATGAGCAGTTCTTC.

This chain connects TRBV14 to TRBJ2-5; no clear D. This CDR3 spans 13 amino acids. Germline values: CDR1 SGHDN, CDR2 FVKESK. The ends were cut back, 4 bases at V and 4 bases at J, with 10 bases in the middle. CDR3 loop: CASSRGHRETQYF. CDR3 DNA sequence: TGTGCCAGCAGCCGCGGCCATCGAGAGACCCAGTACTTC.

This chain uses TRBV13 with TRBJ1-1, with 11 bases aligning to TRBD1. With V trimmed by 0 bases and J by 4 bases, 1 base remained unmatched. Germline V lookup: CDR1 PRHDT, CDR2 FYEKMQ (reference sequence). The CDR3 extends over 15 amino acids. In DNA, the CDR3 is TGTGCCAGCAGCTTAGGAGGGACAGGGGGCACTGAAGCTTTCTTT. It is translated as CASSLGGTGGTEAFF.

The table lists this clone with a few counts. The rearrangement joins TRBV27 to TRBJ2-1; D gene uncertain. Trimming took off 3 bases at V and 0 bases at J, with 3 bases between the two ends. The CDR3 covers 13 residues. Germline CDR1 MNHEY, CDR2 SMNVEV (reference sequence). In DNA, the CDR3 is TGTGCCAGCAGTTTCAGCTCCTACAATGAGCAGTTCTTC. It codes for CASSFSSYNEQFF.

The chain recombines TRBV29-1 with TRBJ1-2; the D gene is possibly TRBD1 (5 bases). The germline V gene encodes CDR1 SQVTM and CDR2 ANQGSEA. This CDR3 contains 16 residues. V lost 4 bases, J lost 0 bases, and 18 bases lay in between. CDR3 sequence reads: CSVGPAQGTSNYGYTF. Here the CDR3 DNA reads TGCAGCGTTGGGCCGGCCCAGGGAACTTCTAACTATGGCTACACCTTC.

The chain combines TRBV9 with TRBJ2-5; 13 bases align to TRBD2. This CDR3 contains 17 residues. Germline loops: CDR1 SGDLS, CDR2 YYNGEE. Trimming at V came to 3 bases and at J to 0 bases, leaving 5 bases not matched to a gene. The chain's CDR3 is CASSGGTSGEYQETQYF. CDR3 in DNA: TGTGCCAGCAGCGGGGGGACTAGCGGGGAGTACCAAGAGACCCAGTACTTC. The full variable domain, with the rest looked up from reference TRBV9 and TRBJ2-5, is DSGVTQTPKHLITATGQRVTLRCSPRSGDLSVYWYQQSLDQGLQFLIQYYNGEERAKGNILERFSAQQFPDLHSELNLSSLELGDSALYFCASSGGTSGEYQETQYFGPGTRLLVL.

The chain recombines TRBV27 with TRBJ2-3; D gene ambiguous. Germline values: CDR1 MNHEY, CDR2 SMNVEV (reference sequence). The CDR3 is 12 amino acids. The V gene lost 6 bases and the J gene lost 1 base, with 5 bases spanning the gap. CDR3 loop: CASRDRTDTQYF. CDR3 coding DNA: TGTGCCAGCAGGGACCGCACAGATACGCAGTATTTT.

The J gene is TRBJ1-2, the V gene TRBV7-9, with 7 bases fitting TRBD1. Trimming cost V 5 bases and J 4 bases; bases outside gene matches: 7. CDR3 length: 14 amino acids. Germline lookup yields CDR1 SEHNR and CDR2 FQNEAQ (reference sequence). CDR3 DNA sequence: TGTGCCAGCAGCCCAGGGGGGGCCCTCTATGGCTACACCTTC. Translating it yields CASSPGGALYGYTF.

This clone was counted once. V and J are TRBV4-3 and TRBJ2-2, with 8 bases lining up with TRBD2. Losses at the gene ends were 4 bases for V and 0 bases for J; bases not matched to a gene: 1. The CDR3 covers 15 residues. Germline CDR1 reads LGHNA; CDR2 reads YSLEER. CDR3 sequence reads: CASSLGGANTGELFF. The CDR3 region has the DNA TGCGCCAGCAGCCTCGGGGGGGCGAACACCGGGGAGCTGTTTTTT.

The chain uses TRBV6-5 and TRBJ2-3; 8 bases agree with TRBD2. The V gene's germline CDR1 is MNHEY and CDR2 SVGAGI. This CDR3 comprises 16 residues. Unmatched junction bases numbered 5, after V lost 2 bases and J lost 1 base. CDR3 sequence (DNA): TGTGCCAGCAGTTACCCTTCGGGAGGGGGCACAGATACGCAGTATTTT. Translating gives CASSYPSGGGTDTQYF.

The V gene is TRBV7-2, the J gene TRBJ2-5, with D unclear. The CDR3 extends over 16 amino acids. V was pared by 1 base and J by 1 base, with 13 bases between. Germline assignment: CDR1 SGHTA and CDR2 FQGNSA. The CDR3 here is CASSLGARTTQETQYF. In DNA, the CDR3 is TGTGCCAGCAGCTTAGGGGCGCGGACCACCCAAGAGACCCAGTACTTC.